This T cell receptor beta chain was found in a study of early T cells in non-severe SARS-CoV-2 infection. Overall study: The authors sequenced bulk RNA from unsorted whole blood, leaving chains unpaired. Study-level findings and limits: Reliance on VDJdb matching favored anti-spike CD8 responses; private and CD4 specificities were missed.

The library protocol tagged individual cDNA molecules with unique molecular identifiers. Via MiXCR, TCRdb re-called the 5' RACE reads, giving one row per CDR3 protein. Seen here are approximately 90,000 distinct CDR3 sequences, about 12% observed once, and the top ten hold approximately 4%. Points on this clonotype: The antigen is not known.

The CDR3 is 15 residues long. The germline gives CDR1 SGHNT, CDR2 YYREEE (reference sequence). Trimming shortened V by 0 bases and J by 4 bases, and 13 bases separated the two germline ends. This receptor was identified in an adult who was a healthcare worker with PCR-confirmed SARS-CoV-2 infection or an uninfected control (not recorded which). Here the sequenced sample was whole blood, taken at baseline. The chain carries TRBV5-4 and TRBJ1-1; D is ambiguous. This chain's CDR3 is CASSLAGLLSTEAFF. CDR3 DNA sequence: TGTGCCAGCAGCTTGGCCGGGCTCTTGAGCACTGAAGCTTTCTTT.